A selection of T cell receptor beta chains follows, all from one sample in a study of blood T cells in healthy people across ages. Using its own MiXCR run on the 5' RACE reads, TCRdb lists one record per CDR3 protein. The sample consists of a few hundred thousand distinct CDR3 sequences, roughly 26% of them appearing once. The sequencing input was blood. These receptors were obtained from a woman aged 70-85 years in good health. CDR3s include the opening cysteine and the closing phenylalanine or tryptophan. D genes are given only for firm matches. Some rows mark clone size as missing; the rest say once, few, many or name a class of expanded clone.

v_call	d_call	j_call	clone_size	cdr3_aa	cdr3_nt
TRBV29-1	NA	TRBJ2-7	NA	CSVDGTRPYEQYF	TGCAGCGTTGATGGCACGAGACCCTACGAGCAGTACTTC
TRBV29-1	NA	TRBJ1-3	few	CSVGGSSSGNTIYF	TGCAGCGTTGGGGGTTCTTCCTCTGGAAACACCATATATTTT
TRBV20-1	NA	TRBJ2-7	few	CSARDEGNYEQYF	TGCAGTGCTAGAGATGAGGGGAACTACGAGCAGTACTTC
TRBV6-1	TRBD1	TRBJ1-2	few	CASSAGPGQGTNYGYTF	TGTGCCAGCAGTGCAGGTCCGGGACAGGGGACCAACTATGGCTACACCTTC
TRBV4-2	NA	TRBJ2-1	NA	CASSQGFRWGGDGEQFF	TGTGCCAGCAGCCAAGGCTTTAGGTGGGGCGGGGACGGTGAGCAGTTCTTC
TRBV3-1	TRBD2	TRBJ2-2	once	CASSQFVLAETGELFF	TGTGCCAGCAGCCAATTTGTACTAGCGGAGACCGGGGAGCTGTTTTTT
TRBV4-1	NA	TRBJ1-4	few	CASSQEGGRSEKLFF	TGCGCCAGCAGCCAAGAGGGGGGAAGATCAGAAAAACTGTTTTTT
TRBV9	TRBD1	TRBJ1-3	NA	CASSGRDSKDTIYF	TGTGCCAGCAGCGGCCGGGACAGCAAGGACACCATATATTTT
TRBV15	TRBD1	TRBJ2-4	NA	CATSRRQGISGNIQYF	TGTGCCACCAGCAGGAGACAGGGAATTTCAGGAAACATTCAGTACTTC
TRBV14	NA	TRBJ2-5	NA	CAGSQANRRFF	TGTGCCGGCAGCCAGGCGAATCGCCGGTTCTTC
TRBV4-2	TRBD1	TRBJ1-4	many	CASSKGDSQDEKLFF	TGTGCCAGCAGCAAAGGGGACAGCCAAGATGAAAAACTGTTTTTT
TRBV6-2/TRBV6-3	NA	TRBJ2-1	NA	CASSYYRGGSYNEQFF	TGTGCCAGCAGTTACTACAGGGGGGGCTCCTACAATGAGCAGTTCTTC
TRBV6-1	TRBD1	TRBJ2-1	few	CAIRTGLNEQFF	TGTGCCATCCGGACAGGGCTTAATGAGCAGTTCTTC
TRBV12-3/TRBV12-4	NA	TRBJ1-4	NA	CASSLVGRKFREKLFF	TGTGCCAGCAGTTTGGTGGGCAGAAAGTTCCGTGAAAAACTGTTTTTT
TRBV18	NA	TRBJ1-1	NA	CASSLFRDTEAFF	TGTGCCAGCTCACTTTTCAGGGACACTGAAGCTTTCTTT
TRBV29-1	NA	TRBJ2-5	NA	CSVVYRGGQETQYF	TGCAGCGTGGTCTACAGAGGGGGCCAAGAGACCCAGTACTTC
TRBV5-1	NA	TRBJ1-2	NA	CASSFTGHPSSDSNHGYTF	TGCGCCAGCAGCTTTACGGGACACCCAAGTTCTGATTCTAACCATGGCTACACCTTC
TRBV24-1	TRBD1	TRBJ2-5	NA	CATSNRLGSGGETQYF	TGTGCCACCTCAAACCGCCTGGGCTCAGGGGGAGAGACCCAGTACTTC
TRBV29-1	NA	TRBJ1-1	NA	CSAVSDGDTEAFF	TGCAGCGCGGTTTCAGATGGGGACACTGAAGCTTTCTTT
TRBV11-2	NA	TRBJ2-1	NA	CASSSPGDSYNEQFF	TGTGCCAGCAGCTCTCCGGGGGACTCCTACAATGAGCAGTTCTTC
TRBV3-1	TRBD1	TRBJ1-4	many	CASSQWDRVTEKLFF	TGTGCCAGCAGCCAATGGGACAGGGTAACTGAAAAACTGTTTTTT
TRBV20-1	NA	TRBJ2-5	many	CSAGPVRETQYF	TGCAGTGCTGGGCCCGTACGAGAGACCCAGTACTTC
TRBV6-2/TRBV6-3	NA	TRBJ2-4	many	CASSYSIEAETAKNIQYF	TGTGCCAGCAGTTACTCGATAGAAGCGGAGACAGCCAAAAACATTCAGTACTTC
TRBV28	NA	TRBJ2-5	many	CASSLRAGMETQYF	TGTGCCAGCAGTTTAAGGGCCGGGATGGAGACCCAGTACTTC
TRBV28	NA	TRBJ2-1	few	CTSKLGGLGEQFF	TGTACCAGCAAATTGGGGGGCTTAGGGGAGCAGTTCTTC
TRBV9	NA	TRBJ2-2	NA	CASSTKLGGMNTGELFF	TGTGCCAGCAGCACCAAACTAGGGGGAATGAACACCGGGGAGCTGTTTTTT
TRBV29-1	TRBD2	TRBJ2-1	few	CSVERTSGRANPYNEQFF	TGCAGCGTTGAAAGGACTAGCGGGAGGGCCAATCCCTACAATGAGCAGTTCTTC
TRBV7-2	TRBD2	TRBJ2-1	NA	CASSPRTSGGYSYNEQFF	TGTGCCAGCAGCCCGAGGACTAGCGGGGGGTACTCCTACAATGAGCAGTTCTTC
TRBV18	NA	TRBJ2-2	few	CASSPGPNTGELFF	TGTGCCAGCTCACCAGGGCCCAACACCGGGGAGCTGTTTTTT
TRBV29-1	TRBD1	TRBJ1-1	NA	CSVDRVNTEAFF	TGCAGCGTCGACAGGGTGAACACTGAAGCTTTCTTT
TRBV29-1	NA	TRBJ1-1	NA	CSAQGGGEAFF	TGCAGCGCACAGGGCGGCGGGGAAGCTTTCTTT
TRBV6-1	TRBD1	TRBJ1-2	few	CASSVAGTGDGYTF	TGTGCCAGCAGTGTCGCCGGGACAGGCGATGGCTACACCTTC
TRBV28	NA	TRBJ2-5	NA	CASSENGGRETQYF	TGTGCCAGCAGCGAAAACGGGGGACGGGAGACCCAGTACTTC
TRBV4-1	TRBD2	TRBJ2-3	NA	CASSQDQLAGDAARQYF	TGCGCCAGCAGCCAAGATCAACTAGCGGGAGATGCGGCTAGGCAGTATTTT
TRBV3-1	TRBD2	TRBJ2-7	NA	CASSQDPGGGYEQYF	TGTGCCAGCAGCCAAGATCCGGGAGGAGGCTACGAGCAGTACTTC
TRBV20-1	NA	TRBJ2-1	NA	CSARGPTGNEQFF	TGCAGTGCTAGAGGCCCGACGGGCAATGAGCAGTTCTTC
TRBV29-1	NA	TRBJ1-1	NA	CSVEILMNTEAFF	TGCAGCGTCGAGATCCTTATGAACACTGAAGCTTTCTTT
TRBV20-1	TRBD2	TRBJ2-1	NA	CSARDFLGLAGVNEQFF	TGCAGTGCTAGGGACTTCTTGGGACTAGCGGGGGTCAATGAGCAGTTCTTC
TRBV18	TRBD1	TRBJ2-3	few	CASSPGTGGTDTQYF	TGTGCCAGCTCACCTGGGACAGGGGGGACAGATACGCAGTATTTT
TRBV20-1	TRBD2	TRBJ2-3	NA	CSAGASGSLDTQYF	TGCAGTGCTGGGGCTAGCGGGAGTTTGGATACGCAGTATTTT
TRBV3-1	NA	TRBJ2-1	NA	CASSQELAPYNEQFF	TGTGCCAGCAGCCAAGAATTAGCTCCCTACAATGAGCAGTTCTTC